This TCR beta chain was identified in a study of OX40 agonist ivuxolimab in advanced cancers. Regarding the study as a whole: Within 6 weeks, CD4+ and CD8+ blood T cells expanded clonally at 0.1 to 3.0 mg/kg. Among the nonresponders, some also had low normalized T-cell clonal expansion. CD4+ T cells averaged fewer expanded clones than CD8+ T cells.

Using immunoSEQ multiplex PCR, the repertoire was profiled, and TCRdb retains in-frame clones only, with some absent. The repertoire has some 59,000 clones, more than 65% of them found once; the top ten carry roughly 2.3%. CDR1 is MNHNS and CDR2 is SASEGT in the germline V gene. The CDR3 covers 15 residues. Remarks on this clone: Antigen unknown. A read error may account for a junction end that differs from germline.

The chain has TRBV6-1 and TRBJ1-1; 7 positions agree with TRBD1. The sequenced sample was CD4+ or CD8+ T cells sorted from blood, obtained in a trial of the OX40 agonist ivuxolimab. The clonotype comes from an adult with an advanced solid tumor such as melanoma, head and neck, liver or kidney cancer. The CDR3 region is CASSANQDRNSEAFF. The CDR3 DNA reads TGTGCCAGCAGTGCCAACCAGGACAGGAACTCTGAAGCTTTCTTT.